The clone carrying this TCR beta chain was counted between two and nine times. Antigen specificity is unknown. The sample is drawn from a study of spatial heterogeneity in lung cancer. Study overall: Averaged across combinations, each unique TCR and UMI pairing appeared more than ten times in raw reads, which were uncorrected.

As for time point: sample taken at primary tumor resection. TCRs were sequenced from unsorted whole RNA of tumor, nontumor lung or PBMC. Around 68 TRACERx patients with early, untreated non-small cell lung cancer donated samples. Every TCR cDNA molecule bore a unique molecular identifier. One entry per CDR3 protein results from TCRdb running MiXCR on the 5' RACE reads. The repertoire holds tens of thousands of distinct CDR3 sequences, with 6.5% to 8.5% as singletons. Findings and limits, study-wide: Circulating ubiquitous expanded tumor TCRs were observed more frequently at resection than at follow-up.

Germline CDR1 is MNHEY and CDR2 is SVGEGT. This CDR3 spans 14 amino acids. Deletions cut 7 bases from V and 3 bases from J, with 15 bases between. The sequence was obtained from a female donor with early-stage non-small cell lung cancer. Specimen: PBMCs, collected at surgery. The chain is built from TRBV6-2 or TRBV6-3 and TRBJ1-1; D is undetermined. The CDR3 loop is CASISGYKYTEAFF. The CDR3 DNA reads TGTGCCAGCATATCTGGGTACAAGTACACTGAAGCTTTCTTT.